Below, one T cell receptor beta chain is given with its context. The authors' processing: How many nucleated cells were present was estimated from reference gene primer amplification. Only in-frame clones appear in the TCRdb table, and some are missing; sequencing was by immunoSEQ multiplex PCR. That table furnishes V, J and clone size, whereas the DNA furnished D and trimming. Here the sample spans roughly 75,000 clones, about 89% being singletons. The sample is drawn from a study of blood T cell repertoires in COVID-19. The sequenced sample was peripheral blood. The TCR sequence derives from a man aged 60 to 75 with acute or convalescent COVID-19.

In nucleotides, the CDR3 is TGTGCCAGCAGATCAGGGCCCTCGGGAAAACTGTTTTTT. Its protein is CASRSGPSGKLFF. The V call is TRBV11-2, the J call TRBJ1-4; perhaps TRBD1 as D (5 bases). The germline V and J ends were trimmed by 6 bases and 10 bases, with 15 bases remaining between them. The CDR3 is 13 residues long. Germline CDR1 SGHAT, CDR2 FQNNGV.